Here is one T cell receptor (beta chain) with its context. Its specificity is unknown. One end of the junction varies from germline; a read error may be responsible. Measured with immunoSEQ multiplex PCR; TCRdb has only the in-frame clones, and not every one. The sample shows tens of thousands of clones, 70% to 90% of them seen only once. This sample was taken from a study of Tregs in tolerant kidney transplant recipients. General study results and limits: Donor-specific Treg expansion exceeded global Treg expansion in tolerant patients, suggesting antigen drive. Changing PCR primers prevented nucleotide comparison between some patients' samples.

The germline gives CDR1 SSHAT, CDR2 FNYEAQ (reference sequence). The CDR3 spans 15 residues. Unstimulated Tregs (CD4+CD25+CD127-) and CD4+CD25- non-Tregs were sorted from PBMCs. The gene calls are TRBV7-7 and TRBJ2-3; 14 bases agree with TRBD2. The TCR sequence derives from a human donor who received a combined kidney and bone marrow transplant. Source: CD4+ T cells from blood, taken before the transplant. The CDR3: CASSKGLAGVDTQYF. In DNA form, the CDR3 reads TGTGCTAGCAGCAAGGGACTAGCGGGAGTTGATACGCAGTATTTT. Full variable domain (remainder filled in from reference TRBV7-7 and TRBJ2-3): GAGVSQSPRYKVTKRGQDVTLRCDPISSHATLYWYQQALGQGPEFLTYFNYEAQPDKSGLPSDRFSAERPEGSISTLTIQRTEQRDSAMYRCASSKGLAGVDTQYFGPGTRLTVL.